This TCR beta chain was retrieved from a study of CD8+ T cells in alopecia areata. As the sequencing template, cDNA was produced by extracting RNA and reverse transcribing it. Using immunoSEQ multiplex PCR, the repertoire was profiled, and TCRdb retains in-frame clones only, with some absent. The table includes approximately 130,000 clones, roughly 57% detected once. About this clone: Antigen unknown.

There are 16 residues in the CDR3. Between the trimmed V and J ends, which lost 3 bases and 8 bases, there was a span of 19 bases. Germline lookup yields CDR1 KGHSH and CDR2 LQKENI. The treatment here: oral pan-JAK inhibitor, 5-10 mg twice daily. The sorting of PBMCs gave CD4+ and CD8+ T cells. Regarding the study as a whole: Compared with normal scalp, lesional scalp had higher clonality and more expanded CD8+ clones. The study found that many expanded lesional clones persisted in scalp and blood during tofacitinib. Tofacitinib significantly reduced both scalp clonality and expanded CD8+ clones among the top 100.

The sequence derives from a human donor with alopecia areata. This chain uses TRBV18 with TRBJ1-4; D not certain. This specimen consisted of CD4+ T cells sorted from blood, obtained at week 4, from a patient treated with tofacitinib. The CDR3 nucleotides are TGTGCCAGCTCACCTGGACTCCGGGAGGTTGGAGAAAAACTGTTTTTT. Its protein is CASSPGLREVGEKLFF.